This entry concerns a single T cell receptor (beta chain). PCR amplification relied on 60 Vbeta primers (plus 13 Jbeta primers). Using immunoSEQ multiplex PCR, the repertoire was profiled, and TCRdb retains in-frame clones only, with some absent. Of some 100,000 clones listed, about 76% were seen once; the top ten hold approximately 12%. V shed 6 bases, J shed 5 bases, and the junction held 6 bases outside the gene matches. Germline CDR1 MNHEY, CDR2 SMNVEV (reference sequence). This CDR3 is 13 amino acids long. This entry comes from a study of cytomegalovirus exposure and HLA in healthy donors. Study as a whole: As released early, the data held 80 million to 90 million unique TCRs from HLA-typed donors.

Sample: PBMCs. The clonotype was recovered from a woman in her forties in good health and CMV-seropositive. This chain connects TRBV27 to TRBJ1-2; TRBD1 agrees at 7 bases. CDR3 sequence reads: CASRRGGWYGYTF. CDR3 nucleotides: TGTGCCAGCAGGCGAGGGGGCTGGTATGGCTACACCTTC.